This T cell receptor beta chain originates from a study of T cells in tuberculosis. Method: immunoSEQ multiplex PCR; TCRdb's copy keeps in-frame clones and lacks some. Here the sample spans 29,000 or so clones, just over 90% being singletons. Stated time point: new active TB diagnosis, blood taken before or within 7 days of starting treatment. This sample comprised PBMCs, obtained at tuberculosis diagnosis. This TCR was sampled from an adult with tuberculosis.

CDR3 sequence (DNA): TGTGCCAGCAGTTGGAGCGGGATCTCCTACAATGAGCAGTTCTTC. It codes for CASSWSGISYNEQFF. The chain is built from TRBV2 and TRBJ2-1; TRBD2 aligns across 7 bases. CDR3 length equals 15 residues. Germline lookup yields CDR1 SNHLY and CDR2 FYNNEI. Losses at the gene ends were 5 bases for V and 0 bases for J; bases not matched to a gene: 4.